The 30 T cell receptor beta chains below were found in one sample sequenced in a study of OX40 agonist ivuxolimab in advanced cancers. Assay used: immunoSEQ multiplex PCR; TCRdb lists only in-frame clones, some missing. The sample carries 12,000 or so clones, 80% to 85% recorded once. Sequenced material: CD4+ or CD8+ T cells sorted from blood, taken in a trial of the OX40 agonist ivuxolimab. Every receptor here comes from an adult with an advanced solid tumor such as melanoma, head and neck, liver or kidney cancer.

There are a few counts of this clone. The chain links TRBV7-9 to TRBJ2-7; the D is unclear. This CDR3 has 11 residues. CDR1 SEHNR and CDR2 FQNEAQ come from the germline V gene (reference sequence). Trimming cost V 4 bases and J 2 bases, with 3 bases left between them. CDR3 sequence reads: CASSSTYEQYF. CDR3 nucleotide sequence: TGTGCCAGCAGCTCGACCTACGAGCAGTACTTC.

This chain connects TRBV18 to TRBJ2-1; D possibly corresponds to TRBD2 (5 bases). The CDR3 is made up of 14 amino acids. V was trimmed by 3 bases and J by 3 bases, leaving 9 bases between them. CDR1 is KGHSH, CDR2 LQKENI, per germline. CDR3 sequence: CASSPRTGYNEQFF. The CDR3 DNA sequence: TGTGCCAGCTCACCGCGGACTGGCTACAATGAGCAGTTCTTC.

The CDR3 coding sequence is TGTGCCAGCAGCTTCTTCCAGGAGAGAACCTACGAGCAGTACTTC. Protein product: CASSFFQERTYEQYF. The chain combines TRBV13 with TRBJ2-7; no clear D. Per germline, CDR1 PRHDT and CDR2 FYEKMQ (reference sequence). Trimming took off 3 bases at V and 2 bases at J, with 14 bases between the two ends. This CDR3 contains 15 residues.

The chain is built from TRBV2 and TRBJ2-4; 16 bases align to TRBD2. Germline CDR1 and CDR2: SNHLY and FYNNEI. The CDR3 totals 17 residues. With 6 bases clipped from V and 5 bases from J, the junction kept 7 bases outside the gene matches. The CDR3 protein is CASRGTSGGVSQNIQYF. As DNA, the CDR3 is TGTGCCAGCAGGGGGACTAGCGGGGGGGTCAGCCAAAACATTCAGTACTTC.

This sequence joins TRBV6-5 and TRBJ1-1; D unresolved. The length of the CDR3 is 15 residues. V was trimmed by 0 bases and J by 0 bases, leaving 8 bases between them. The germline CDR1 and CDR2 sequences are MNHEY and SVGAGI. CDR3 region: CASSYSRTLNTEAFF. As DNA, the CDR3 is TGTGCCAGCAGTTACTCGAGGACGCTGAACACTGAAGCTTTCTTT.

The rearrangement links TRBV7-8 to TRBJ1-4; no reliable D call. In germline, CDR1 is SGHVS, CDR2 FQNEAQ. The CDR3 is made up of 17 amino acids. With 1 base removed from V and 0 bases from J, the gap between germline ends came to 12 bases. In DNA, the CDR3 is TGTGCCAGCAGCTTAGATTCTCTTGGGGCAACTAATGAAAAACTGTTTTTT. Amino acids: CASSLDSLGATNEKLFF.

The chain carries TRBV19 and TRBJ1-1; perhaps TRBD1 as D (5 bases). In germline, CDR1 is LNHDA, CDR2 SQIVND (reference sequence). The length of the CDR3 is 14 residues. The ends were cut back, 7 bases at V and 1 base at J, with 13 bases in the middle. CDR3 loop: CASNYGTANTEAFF. The CDR3 bases are TGTGCCAGTAACTATGGGACGGCGAACACTGAAGCTTTCTTT.

This clone has only a few counts. The chain uses TRBV7-3 and TRBJ1-2; D ambiguous. The CDR3 sequence is 15 residues long. The V end was cut by 5 bases, the J end by 7 bases, with 20 bases between. Looked up from germline, CDR1 is SGHTA and CDR2 is FQGTGA. The CDR3 nucleotides are TGTGCCAGCAGCCCCGCAGGCCCAACCGCGGGTGGCTACACCTTC. This encodes CASSPAGPTAGGYTF. Full variable domain (rest looked up from reference TRBV7-3 and TRBJ1-2): GAGVSQTPSNKVTEKGKYVELRCDPISGHTALYWYRQSLGQGPEFLIYFQGTGAADDSGLPNDRFFAVRPEGSVSTLKIQRTERGDSAVYLCASSPAGPTAGGYTFGSGTRLTVV.

This chain uses TRBV7-9 with TRBJ1-1; D not certain. The CDR3 is made up of 12 amino acids. V lost 5 bases to trimming and J lost 5 bases, with 9 bases between them. Germline CDR1 is SEHNR and CDR2 is FQNEAQ (reference sequence). In nucleotides, the CDR3 is TGTGCCAGCAGCGATGGTGGGACTGAAGCTTTCTTT. Translating it yields CASSDGGTEAFF.

This CDR3 is CASSEVPWTSGMNEQFF. The DNA of the CDR3 is TGTGCCAGCAGTGAAGTGCCCTGGACTAGCGGGATGAATGAGCAGTTCTTC. V gene TRBV6-1 combines with J gene TRBJ2-1; 12 positions match TRBD2. Trimming cost V 1 base and J 7 bases; bases outside gene matches: 8. CDR1 and CDR2 from the germline V gene are MNHNS and SASEGT. This CDR3 contains 17 residues.

The chain is built from TRBV7-2 and TRBJ1-1, with D possibly TRBD1 on 5 matching bases. This CDR3 contains 17 residues. V lost 2 bases and J 7 bases, leaving 23 bases between the germline ends. Per germline, CDR1 SGHTA and CDR2 FQGNSA. This chain's CDR3 is CASSLSGPGTKHGEAFF. The DNA for the CDR3 is TGTGCCAGCAGCTTAAGTGGGCCAGGGACTAAACATGGTGAAGCTTTCTTT.

The sample holds one count of this clone. The chain carries TRBV6-5 and TRBJ1-1; D is undetermined. The CDR3 is 14 amino acids. V shed 5 bases and J shed 2 bases, with 12 bases lying between them. The germline V gene encodes CDR1 MNHEY and CDR2 SVGAGI. The CDR3 DNA reads TGTGCCAGCAGTGCGGGCCCGAGAAACACTGAAGCTTTCTTT. It codes for CASSAGPRNTEAFF.

The V call is TRBV4-1, the J call TRBJ2-3; 16 bases map to TRBD2. The CDR3 runs 17 residues. Germline CDR1 and CDR2: MGHRA and YSYEKL. J gave up 10 bases and V 1 base, and 8 bases lay outside the gene matches. The CDR3 DNA reads as TGCGCCAGCAGCCAAGGCATAGGGACTAGCGGGGGGGCTTCGCAGTATTTT. As protein: CASSQGIGTSGGASQYF.

This clone was recorded once. The gene calls are TRBV4-1 and TRBJ2-2; 9 positions match TRBD1. Per germline, CDR1 MGHRA and CDR2 YSYEKL. Germline trimming cut 5 bases from V and 2 bases from J; bases unmatched to any gene: 6. CDR3 length: 16 residues. The CDR3 here is CASSARGQGNTGELFF. CDR3 bases: TGCGCCAGCAGCGCACGGGGACAGGGAAACACCGGGGAGCTGTTTTTT.

This clone was detected only once. J is TRBJ2-1 and V is TRBV6-1; possible D gene TRBD2, 5 bases. Germline V gives CDR1 MNHNS, CDR2 SASEGT. V was cut by 3 bases and J by 8 bases, with 17 bases left in between. The CDR3 sequence is 15 residues long. CDR3 bases: TGTGCCAGCAGTGAGGGAGTGGGGAAAAGCGATGAGCAGTTCTTC. It encodes CASSEGVGKSDEQFF.

The chain recombines TRBV29-1 with TRBJ1-1; D is uncertain. The CDR3 is 13 residues long. The V gene's germline CDR1 is SQVTM and CDR2 ANQGSEA. Trimming took off 4 bases at V and 5 bases at J, with 14 bases between the two ends. CDR3 amino acids: CSVVTTMGTEAFF. CDR3 nucleotide sequence: TGCAGCGTTGTTACCACGATGGGAACTGAAGCTTTCTTT. Full variable domain (outside the CDR3, taken from reference TRBV29-1 and TRBJ1-1): SAVISQKPSRDICQRGTSLTIQCQVDSQVTMMFWYRQQPGQSLTLIATANQGSEATYESGFVIDKFPISRPNLTFSTLTVSNMSPEDSSIYLCSVVTTMGTEAFFGQGTRLTVV.

This chain connects TRBV27 to TRBJ1-5; D may be TRBD1 (6 bases). This CDR3 spans 15 amino acids. Trimming took 2 bases from V and 4 from J, leaving 12 bases between them. In germline, CDR1 is MNHEY, CDR2 SMNVEV (reference sequence). CDR3 DNA: TGTGCCAGCAGTTTAGTGGGGGGCGGGAATCAGCCCCAGCATTTT. Translated, it gives CASSLVGGGNQPQHF.

In its sample, this clone ranks as large. The genes are TRBV15 and TRBJ2-7; TRBD1 agrees at 8 bases. From germline, CDR1 is LNHNV and CDR2 YYDKDF (reference sequence). V was clipped by 5 bases and J by 3 bases; unmatched bases: 6. The CDR3 runs 14 residues. The CDR3 bases are TGTGCCACCAGCGAGAAGGGACAGGTCTACGAGCAGTACTTC. It is translated as CATSEKGQVYEQYF.

The chain couples TRBV27 to TRBJ1-5, with a weak D call TRBD1 (5 bases). V was trimmed by 5 bases and J by 2 bases, leaving 10 bases between them. The CDR3 covers 14 residues. Germline CDR1 and CDR2: MNHEY and SMNVEV (reference sequence). CDR3 protein: CASSRGIGNQPQHF. The CDR3, as DNA: TGTGCCAGCAGTAGGGGAATTGGCAATCAGCCCCAGCATTTT.

The chain's CDR3 is CASSPHGDGTASGNTIYF. The CDR3 bases are TGTGCCAGCAGCCCACATGGGGACGGGACGGCATCTGGAAACACCATATATTTT. V is TRBV11-2 and J is TRBJ1-3, with a possible D match to TRBD1 (5 bases). The CDR3 has 18 residues. Germline CDR1 is SGHAT and CDR2 is FQNNGV. Trimming stripped 5 bases from V and 1 base from J, with 21 bases between. Using reference TRBV11-2 and TRBJ1-3 for the parts outside the CDR3, the full variable domain is EAGVAQSPRYKIIEKRQSVAFWCNPISGHATLYWYQQILGQGPKLLIQFQNNGVVDDSQLPKDRFSAERLKGVDSTLKIQPAKLEDSAVYLCASSPHGDGTASGNTIYFGEGSWLTVV.

This clone has only one observation. This rearrangement joins TRBV2 to TRBJ1-4; D is unresolved. CDR3 length: 14 residues. The V end was cut by 6 bases, the J end by 2 bases, with 10 bases between. Germline loops: CDR1 SNHLY, CDR2 FYNNEI. CDR3 DNA sequence: TGTGCCAGCAGCTGGACTGACACTAATGAAAAACTGTTTTTT. Amino acid sequence: CASSWTDTNEKLFF.

The V and J genes are TRBV6-5 and TRBJ2-1; a weak D match, TRBD2 (5 bases). The V end lost 7 bases, the J end lost 6 bases, and 16 bases lay between the germline ends. The CDR3 contains 14 residues. Germline CDR1 MNHEY, CDR2 SVGAGI. This CDR3 reads CASKKRTLGNEQFF. The DNA of the CDR3 is TGTGCCAGCAAAAAAAGGACTCTAGGCAATGAGCAGTTCTTC.

This rearrangement joins TRBV4-1 to TRBJ2-3, with TRBD2 as a possible D gene (6 bases). There are 14 residues in the CDR3. V was shortened by 0 bases and J by 3 bases, with 7 bases between the two germline ends. Germline V gene sequence: CDR1 MGHRA, CDR2 YSYEKL. The CDR3 DNA reads as TGCGCCAGCAGCCAAGATCTAGCGACAGATACGCAGTATTTT. This sequence encodes CASSQDLATDTQYF.

The rearrangement uses TRBV5-1 and TRBJ2-7; no definite D call. Germline V gene lookup returns CDR1 SGHRS and CDR2 YFSETQ. This CDR3 has 11 amino acids. The V gene lost 4 bases and the J gene lost 6 bases, with 8 bases spanning the gap. The CDR3 nucleotides read TGCGCCAGCAGCCTAACTTCCGAGCAGTACTTC. Translation gives CASSLTSEQYF.

This rearrangement joins TRBV5-1 to TRBJ2-3, with 12 bases matching TRBD1. Germline CDR1 reads SGHRS; CDR2 reads YFSETQ. The CDR3 consists of 16 residues. Trimming removed 1 base from V and 6 bases from J; junction bases left unmatched: 6. This chain's CDR3 is CASSLQGQGAGDTQYF. The CDR3 nucleotides read TGCGCCAGCAGCTTGCAGGGACAGGGGGCAGGGGATACGCAGTATTTT.

This clone is a singleton in its sample. V and J are TRBV5-1 and TRBJ1-1; D unclear. There are 13 residues in the CDR3. Germline V lookup: CDR1 SGHRS, CDR2 YFSETQ. With 5 bases removed from V and 1 base from J, the gap between germline ends came to 9 bases. The CDR3: CASRSRGNTEAFF. CDR3 nucleotide sequence: TGCGCCAGCAGGTCCAGAGGGAACACTGAAGCTTTCTTT.

J is TRBJ1-1 and V is TRBV4-1; the D is unclear. Trimming stripped 1 base from V and 1 base from J, with 10 bases between. The CDR3 loop spans 15 amino acids. Germline CDR1 and CDR2: MGHRA and YSYEKL. As DNA, the CDR3 is TGCGCCAGCAGCCAAGGATACCGACCGAACACTGAAGCTTTCTTT. This sequence encodes CASSQGYRPNTEAFF.

This rearrangement joins TRBV7-9 to TRBJ1-2, with a weak D call TRBD1 (5 bases). Germline lookup yields CDR1 SEHNR and CDR2 FQNEAQ (reference sequence). Between the trimmed V and J ends, which lost 1 base and 6 bases, there was a span of 15 bases. This CDR3 region has 15 residues. CDR3: CASSLGEAGSNGYTF. Written as DNA, the CDR3 is TGTGCCAGCAGCTTAGGAGAGGCAGGGTCTAATGGCTACACCTTC.

The chain has TRBV7-8 and TRBJ1-2, with 8 positions matching TRBD1. CDR1 is SGHVS, CDR2 FQNEAQ, per germline. The CDR3 is 16 amino acids. V dropped 4 bases and J dropped 7; count of bases not matched to a gene: 14. CDR3 amino acids: CASSSRGTGSVRGYTF. DNA for the CDR3: TGTGCCAGCAGCTCAAGGGGGACAGGCTCGGTTCGTGGCTACACCTTC. The variable domain in full, completed from reference TRBV7-8 and TRBJ1-2, reads GAGVSQSPRYKVAKRGQDVALRCDPISGHVSLFWYQQALGQGPEFLTYFQNEAQLDKSGLPSDRFFAERPEGSVSTLKIQRTQQEDSAVYLCASSSRGTGSVRGYTFGSGTRLTVV.

The chain recombines TRBV28 with TRBJ1-4; D gene uncertain. Between the trimmed V and J ends, which lost 2 bases and 6 bases, there was a span of 22 bases. The CDR3 has 18 residues. Germline assignment: CDR1 MDHEN and CDR2 SYDVKM. Written as DNA, the CDR3 is TGTGCCAGCAGTTTAGTCGAGGGCGGCGGGCCAGGATATGAAAAACTGTTTTTT. Residues: CASSLVEGGGPGYEKLFF.